This TCR beta chain was captured by sequencing in a study of cytomegalovirus exposure and HLA in healthy donors. Study-level information: Genotyping showed around four fifths of 300 to 450 donors falling in the Caucasian-associated ancestry cluster.

A multiplex PCR was run with 60 Vbeta primers and 13 Jbeta primers. Sequencing was performed with immunoSEQ multiplex PCR; in TCRdb, only in-frame clones are kept and a portion is missing. The sample shows under 200,000 clones, about 71% of them seen only once. Trimming at V came to 10 bases and at J to 1 base, leaving 9 bases not matched to a gene. Germline V gives CDR1 SNHLY, CDR2 FYNNEI. The CDR3 length is 14 residues. This receptor was taken from a woman in her 40s in good health and CMV-seropositive. Sequenced input: PBMCs. The V call is TRBV2, the J call TRBJ1-1, with 7 bases lining up with TRBD1. The CDR3 loop reads CAIKSTGENTEAFF. The CDR3 DNA follows: TGTGCCATCAAGTCCACAGGGGAGAACACTGAAGCTTTCTTT.